The 27 T cell receptor beta chains in this list originate from one sample, sequenced in a study of blood T cell repertoires in COVID-19. The assay was immunoSEQ multiplex PCR, and TCRdb's table has in-frame clones only and misses some. The table includes 75,000 to 95,000 clones, around 85% detected once. The sample consisted of peripheral blood. These receptors all stem from a woman aged 55-69 years with COVID-19, enrolled during active disease.

A few counts support this clone. The chain employs TRBV14 and TRBJ1-1, with 10 bases matching TRBD1. Losses at the gene ends were 1 base for V and 11 bases for J; bases not matched to a gene: 4. The CDR3 loop spans 13 amino acids. Germline V gives CDR1 SGHDN, CDR2 FVKESK. The CDR3 is CASSQVPGQGAFF. CDR3 in DNA: TGTGCCAGCAGCCAAGTCCCGGGACAGGGGGCTTTCTTT.

J is TRBJ1-5 and V is TRBV6-5; D is unresolved. Germline V lookup: CDR1 MNHEY, CDR2 SVGAGI. The CDR3 length is 15 residues. V dropped 6 bases and J dropped 0 bases, with 12 bases sitting between them. CDR3 in DNA: TGTGCCAGCAGGCTAGAGGCATATAGCAATCAGCCCCAGCATTTT. It is translated as CASRLEAYSNQPQHF.

This clone was counted once. CDR3 region: CASSLPSRGTNSPLHF. The CDR3 nucleotides are TGTGCCAGCAGCTTACCCTCCAGGGGCACGAATTCACCCCTCCACTTT. J is TRBJ1-6 and V is TRBV7-6; TRBD1 might be the D (6 bases). CDR1 and CDR2 (germline): SGHVS, FNYEAQ. This CDR3 contains 16 residues. V was shortened by 2 bases and J by 7 bases, with 15 bases between the two germline ends.

J is TRBJ2-7 and V is TRBV2, with TRBD2 as a possible D gene (5 bases). Trimming took 3 bases from V and 0 from J, leaving 15 bases between them. The germline V gene encodes CDR1 SNHLY and CDR2 FYNNEI. The CDR3 covers 16 residues. The CDR3: CASSDALSEGSYEQYF. CDR3 DNA: TGTGCCAGCAGTGATGCCCTGTCCGAGGGCTCCTACGAGCAGTACTTC.

The genes are TRBV5-1 and TRBJ1-6; TRBD1 agrees at 11 bases. V lost 4 bases and J lost 0; bases outside the gene matches: 9. The CDR3 sequence is 19 residues long. The germline V gene has CDR1 SGHRS and CDR2 YFSETQ. The CDR3 loop reads CASSNPGQGGSSYNSPLHF. The CDR3 DNA sequence: TGCGCCAGCAGCAATCCGGGACAGGGGGGAAGCTCCTATAATTCACCCCTCCACTTT.

The V gene is TRBV5-5, the J gene TRBJ1-1, with a possible D match to TRBD1 (5 bases). CDR1 and CDR2 (germline): SGHKS, YYEKEE (reference sequence). Trimming pared 2 bases from V and 4 bases from J, leaving 9 bases between. The CDR3 runs 13 residues. The CDR3 DNA follows: TGTGCCAGCAGCTTCCTTGGGGCCACTGAAGCTTTCTTT. Translating it yields CASSFLGATEAFF.

CDR3 sequence: CASSSRGPYSNQPQHF. DNA of the CDR3: TGTGCCAGCAGCTCCAGGGGACCGTATAGCAATCAGCCCCAGCATTTT. The V call is TRBV7-2, the J call TRBJ1-5, with TRBD1 as a possible D gene (6 bases). The germline V gene encodes CDR1 SGHTA and CDR2 FQGNSA. Trimming took off 4 bases at V and 0 bases at J, with 13 bases between the two ends. This CDR3 has 16 residues.

This sequence joins TRBV30 and TRBJ1-6, with D unclear. The CDR3 extends over 13 amino acids. Germline V gives CDR1 GTSNPN, CDR2 SVGIG (reference sequence). Between the trimmed V and J ends, which lost 5 bases and 6 bases, there was a span of 11 bases. The CDR3 DNA sequence: TGTGCCTGGTGGGAGGGCCTTAATTCACCCCTCCACTTT. Protein product: CAWWEGLNSPLHF.

The chain has TRBV18 and TRBJ1-2; a weak D match, TRBD1 (5 bases). V lost 3 bases to trimming and J lost 2 bases, with 13 bases between them. CDR1 KGHSH and CDR2 LQKENI come from the germline V gene. The CDR3 sequence is 15 residues long. CDR3 coding DNA: TGTGCCAGCTCACCCTATGACAGAAGCAACTATGGCTACACCTTC. Protein sequence: CASSPYDRSNYGYTF.

This chain links TRBV4-3 with TRBJ1-2; possibly TRBD1 for D (6 bases). Trimming removed 0 bases from V and 4 bases from J, with 12 bases in between. Germline CDR1 and CDR2: LGHNA and YSLEER. The CDR3 consists of 15 residues. In nucleotides, the CDR3 is TGCGCCAGCAGCCAAGATGGTCAGGGGACCTATGGCTACACCTTC. It translates to CASSQDGQGTYGYTF.

V gene TRBV10-2 combines with J gene TRBJ2-1; possibly TRBD2 for D (6 bases). The CDR3 runs 17 residues. CDR1 is WSHSY, CDR2 SAAADI, per germline. V was trimmed by 5 bases and J by 3 bases, leaving 20 bases between them. The CDR3 region has the DNA TGCGCCAGCAGTAATAAAGAGCGGGTGCTAAGCTACAATGAGCAGTTCTTC. The encoded protein is CASSNKERVLSYNEQFF.

The CDR3 is CASSQPGQGNYGYTF. The CDR3 coding sequence is TGCGCCAGCAGCCAGCCAGGACAGGGGAACTATGGCTACACCTTC. V is TRBV4-1 and J is TRBJ1-2; 9 nucleotides line up with TRBD1. V trimming: 3 bases; J trimming: 2 bases; junction bases outside the gene matches: 4. CDR3 length equals 15 residues. Germline V gene lookup returns CDR1 MGHRA and CDR2 YSYEKL.

The V gene is TRBV5-4, the J gene TRBJ2-2; D unclear. This CDR3 is 14 amino acids long. V dropped 0 bases and J dropped 1 base, with 4 bases sitting between them. Germline values: CDR1 SGHNT, CDR2 YYREEE (reference sequence). CDR3 nucleotide sequence: TGTGCCAGCAGCTTGGGACTGAACACCGGGGAGCTGTTTTTT. Translation: CASSLGLNTGELFF.

The chain joins TRBV4-3 to TRBJ1-2; tentative D call: TRBD1 (5 bases). With 4 bases removed from V and 4 bases from J, the gap between germline ends came to 16 bases. In germline, CDR1 is LGHNA, CDR2 YSLEER. The CDR3 has 15 amino acids. In nucleotides, the CDR3 is TGCGCCAGCAGCCGAGAACAGGCCCTTACCTATGGCTACACCTTC. Amino acids: CASSREQALTYGYTF.

The chain couples TRBV7-8 to TRBJ1-3, with 9 bases lining up with TRBD1. V gave up 3 bases and J gave up 4 bases; unmatched junction bases: 1. Germline loops: CDR1 SGHVS, CDR2 FQNEAQ. The CDR3 is 14 amino acids. The CDR3 here is CASSLTGGGNTIYF. The CDR3 DNA follows: TGTGCCAGCAGCTTGACAGGGGGAGGAAACACCATATATTTT.

CDR3 coding DNA: TGTGCCAGCAGTTTCGTCGGAGCAAACTATGGCTACACCTTC. Translated: CASSFVGANYGYTF. The chain has TRBV27 and TRBJ1-2; no definite D call. The CDR3 loop spans 14 amino acids. Germline loops: CDR1 MNHEY, CDR2 SMNVEV (reference sequence). V lost 3 bases and J lost 2, with 10 bases in between.

This clone was observed a single time. This chain uses TRBV6-6 with TRBJ2-1, with 11 bases matching TRBD2. Per the germline V gene, CDR1 is MNHNY and CDR2 is SVGAGI (reference sequence). The CDR3 extends over 14 amino acids. V trimming: 7 bases; J trimming: 4 bases; junction bases outside the gene matches: 3. The CDR3 DNA follows: TGTGCCAGCACGACTAGCGGGGATTACAATGAGCAGTTCTTC. The encoded protein is CASTTSGDYNEQFF.

The table lists this clone with many counts. J is TRBJ1-1 and V is TRBV5-1; D remains ambiguous. Trimming removed 5 bases from V and 4 bases from J, with 6 bases in between. This CDR3 contains 11 residues. The germline V gene has CDR1 SGHRS and CDR2 YFSETQ. The CDR3 coding sequence is TGCGCCAGCAGGGACTTCACTGAAGCTTTCTTT. This codes for CASRDFTEAFF.

The chain joins TRBV18 to TRBJ2-1; no firm D call. Germline loops: CDR1 KGHSH, CDR2 LQKENI. This CDR3 region has 14 residues. V was shortened by 3 bases and J by 0 bases, with 6 bases between the two germline ends. CDR3 sequence: CASSPPSSYNEQFF. CDR3 nucleotides: TGTGCCAGCTCACCCCCGAGCTCCTACAATGAGCAGTTCTTC.

This clone occurred once. CDR3 coding DNA: TGTGCCAGCACTCCGGACAGGCCCTGGGAAGCTTTCTTT. Translation gives CASTPDRPWEAFF. The V call is TRBV25-1, the J call TRBJ1-1, with 7 bases lining up with TRBD1. Germline lookup yields CDR1 MGHDK and CDR2 SYGVNS. This CDR3 comprises 13 residues. The junction had 10 bases not matched to a gene; V was cut back by 7 bases and J by 8 bases.

This chain links TRBV7-8 with TRBJ2-1, with no clear D. The germline V and J ends were trimmed by 0 bases and 4 bases, with 4 bases remaining between them. Germline V lookup: CDR1 SGHVS, CDR2 FQNEAQ. This CDR3 is built from 13 residues. The DNA of the CDR3 is TGTGCCAGCAGCTTAGCGTCTTACAATGAGCAGTTCTTC. It is translated as CASSLASYNEQFF. The full variable domain, in which reference TRBV7-8 and TRBJ2-1 provide the parts outside the CDR3, is GAGVSQSPRYKVAKRGQDVALRCDPISGHVSLFWYQQALGQGPEFLTYFQNEAQLDKSGLPSDRFFAERPEGSVSTLKIQRTQQEDSAVYLCASSLASYNEQFFGPGTRLTVL.

The chain links TRBV6-6 to TRBJ1-3; a possible D gene is TRBD1 (5 bases). The V gene's germline CDR1 is MNHNY and CDR2 SVGAGI (reference sequence). This CDR3 has 14 amino acids. The ends were cut back, 10 bases at V and 0 bases at J, with 13 bases in the middle. CDR3 amino acids: CATRDRLSGNTIYF. CDR3 bases: TGTGCCACCCGAGACAGACTCTCTGGAAACACCATATATTTT.

This clone was seen once. The chain carries TRBV11-3 and TRBJ1-2; D gene ambiguous. The germline V and J ends were trimmed by 5 bases and 7 bases, with 14 bases remaining between them. Germline CDR1 is SGHNT and CDR2 is YENEEA. The CDR3 sequence is 13 residues long. For the CDR3, the DNA is TGTGCCAGCAGCACACGATCAGGAGGTGGCTACACCTTC. Encoded protein: CASSTRSGGGYTF.

The V gene is TRBV19, the J gene TRBJ1-5, with 10 bases matching TRBD1. Germline V gene data show CDR1 as LNHDA and CDR2 as SQIVND (reference sequence). Trimming removed 6 bases from V and 6 bases from J; junction bases left unmatched: 8. The CDR3 covers 15 residues. The CDR3 bases are TGTGCCAGTAGGGTTGGGGACAGGGGCATTCAGCCCCAGCATTTT. It yields the protein CASRVGDRGIQPQHF.

J is TRBJ2-3 and V is TRBV3-1 (or the pseudogene TRBV3-2); 13 positions match TRBD2. Germline V gives CDR1 LGHDT, CDR2 YNNKEL (reference sequence). This CDR3 contains 17 residues. After removal of 3 bases from V and 0 bases from J, the junction contained 3 bases not matched to a gene. The CDR3 coding sequence is TGTGCCAGCAGCCACCGGACTAGCGGGGGTAGCACAGATACGCAGTATTTT. Encoded protein: CASSHRTSGGSTDTQYF.

The chain carries TRBV11-2 and TRBJ2-2, with 8 bases that match TRBD2. The CDR3 is 14 residues long. The J segment lost 6 bases and the V segment lost 1 base, leaving 1 base of the junction unmatched. CDR1 SGHAT and CDR2 FQNNGV come from the germline V gene. The CDR3 DNA sequence: TGTGCCAGCAGCTTAGGACTAGCGTCCGGGGAGCTGTTTTTT. Translating gives CASSLGLASGELFF.

This clone is a singleton in its sample. The chain has TRBV30 and TRBJ2-5; 7 bases fit TRBD2. Germline-derived CDR1 and CDR2 are GTSNPN and SVGIG (reference sequence). The CDR3 extends over 14 amino acids. Germline trimming cut 2 bases from V and 4 bases from J; bases unmatched to any gene: 7. The CDR3 spells CAWSTTGGRETQYF. The CDR3 nucleotides read TGTGCCTGGAGTACCACGGGGGGACGAGAGACCCAGTACTTC.